A single sample gave rise to the 30 T cell receptor beta chains below, sequenced in a study of cytomegalovirus exposure and HLA in healthy donors. Profiled with immunoSEQ multiplex PCR; TCRdb holds only in-frame clones, not every one. The data show roughly 50,000 clones, approximately 89% seen once. The source material was PBMCs. The receptor source for this set is a woman aged 18-29 years in good health and CMV-seropositive.

The V and J genes are TRBV9 and TRBJ2-1, with a possible D match to TRBD2 (7 bases). The CDR3 is 16 amino acids. Germline values: CDR1 SGDLS, CDR2 YYNGEE. The germline V and J ends were trimmed by 0 bases and 5 bases, with 15 bases remaining between them. As DNA, the CDR3 is TGTGCCAGCAGCGTAGGGGGCGGGGGCTCGAACAATGAGCAGTTCTTC. Its translation is CASSVGGGGSNNEQFF. The full variable domain, its missing parts supplied by reference TRBV9 and TRBJ2-1, is DSGVTQTPKHLITATGQRVTLRCSPRSGDLSVYWYQQSLDQGLQFLIQYYNGEERAKGNILERFSAQQFPDLHSELNLSSLELGDSALYFCASSVGGGGSNNEQFFGPGTRLTVL.

Here the CDR3 DNA reads TGCGCCAGCAGCACCCCTAGCGGGGGTACAGATACGCAGTATTTT. Amino acids: CASSTPSGGTDTQYF. The chain couples TRBV5-1 to TRBJ2-3, with 10 bases lining up with TRBD2. This CDR3 has 15 amino acids. The V and J ends lost 4 bases and 3 bases, in that order; junction bases with no gene match: 5. From germline, CDR1 is SGHRS and CDR2 YFSETQ. The whole variable domain, remainder taken from reference TRBV5-1 and TRBJ2-3, is KAGVTQTPRYLIKTRGQQVTLSCSPISGHRSVSWYQQTPGQGLQFLFEYFSETQRNKGNFPGRFSGRQFSNSRSEMNVSTLELGDSALYLCASSTPSGGTDTQYFGPGTRLTVL.

The CDR3 here is CASSSGGGTLSGNTIYF. In DNA, the CDR3 is TGTGCCAGCAGCTCCGGCGGTGGTACTCTCTCTGGAAACACCATATATTTT. The chain employs TRBV7-9 and TRBJ1-3, with unresolved D. The CDR3 sequence is 17 residues long. V was cut by 4 bases and J by 0 bases, with 16 bases left in between. The V gene's germline CDR1 is SEHNR and CDR2 FQNEAQ (reference sequence).

The chain couples TRBV5-4 to TRBJ2-5, with TRBD2 matching 7 bases. The trim removed 1 base at V and 2 bases at J, leaving 5 bases unmatched. The CDR3 is made up of 15 amino acids. The germline CDR1 and CDR2 sequences are SGHNT and YYREEE (reference sequence). As DNA, the CDR3 is TGTGCCAGCAGCTTGTTGATGGGGGGGCAAGAGACCCAGTACTTC. Amino acids: CASSLLMGGQETQYF. The entire variable domain, with the rest obtained from reference TRBV5-4 and TRBJ2-5, is as follows: ETGVTQSPTHLIKTRGQQVTLRCSSQSGHNTVSWYQQALGQGPQFIFQYYREEENGRGNFPPRFSGLQFPNYSSELNVNALELDDSALYLCASSLLMGGQETQYFGPGTRLLVL.

The chain links TRBV4-3 to TRBJ1-1; D is unclear. Germline loops: CDR1 LGHNA, CDR2 YSLEER. V gave up 2 bases and J gave up 4 bases, with 11 bases separating them. This CDR3 has 14 residues. The CDR3 coding sequence is TGCGCCAGCAGCCAATATACTGGTCCCACTGAAGCTTTCTTT. Translating it yields CASSQYTGPTEAFF.

The V call is TRBV9, the J call TRBJ2-3, with 7 positions matching TRBD2. This CDR3 has 18 amino acids. Germline CDR1 and CDR2: SGDLS and YYNGEE. V was clipped by 5 bases and J by 0 bases; unmatched bases: 15. The CDR3 coding sequence is TGTGCCAGCAGTCCTGGGACTATCGAGACGGATAGCACAGATACGCAGTATTTT. Encoded protein: CASSPGTIETDSTDTQYF.

The chain recombines TRBV7-9 with TRBJ1-5; D not certain. This CDR3 has 14 amino acids. Germline CDR1 and CDR2: SEHNR and FQNEAQ (reference sequence). V was pared by 6 bases and J by 5 bases, with 14 bases between. The CDR3 bases are TGTGCCAGCAGTGGCCCCATGAGCGATCAGCCCCAGCATTTT. This translates into CASSGPMSDQPQHF.

This rearrangement joins TRBV28 to TRBJ1-6; D remains ambiguous. This CDR3 has 15 residues. Looked up from germline, CDR1 is MDHEN and CDR2 is SYDVKM. Trimming cost V 1 base and J 7 bases, with 11 bases left between them. The CDR3 is CASSLSASRNSPLHF. The CDR3 DNA follows: TGTGCCAGCAGTTTATCAGCCTCGAGGAATTCACCCCTCCACTTT.

This clone was seen more than once but under ten times. The chain combines TRBV5-6 with TRBJ1-4; a weak D match, TRBD1 (5 bases). CDR3 length: 15 amino acids. V lost 4 bases to trimming and J lost 4 bases, with 14 bases between them. Per the germline V gene, CDR1 is SGHDT and CDR2 is YYEEEE. The CDR3 sequence is CASSVDSNLNEKLFF. The CDR3 coding sequence is TGTGCCAGCAGCGTTGACAGCAACCTTAATGAAAAACTGTTTTTT.

The chain uses TRBV19 and TRBJ1-1; 10 nucleotides line up with TRBD1. J was trimmed by 7 bases and V by 5 bases; bases with no gene match: 7. Germline V lookup: CDR1 LNHDA, CDR2 SQIVND (reference sequence). This CDR3 is 14 amino acids long. The CDR3 DNA reads TGTGCCAGTAGTGCTTGGACAGGGGGAATTGAAGCTTTCTTT. As protein: CASSAWTGGIEAFF.

This chain uses TRBV4-1 with TRBJ2-1; 12 bases align to TRBD2. Germline V lookup: CDR1 MGHRA, CDR2 YSYEKL. V dropped 6 bases and J dropped 7; count of bases not matched to a gene: 7. The CDR3 runs to 15 residues. CDR3 residues: CASSYLAGGRNEQFF. The CDR3 nucleotides read TGCGCCAGCAGTTACCTAGCGGGGGGGCGGAATGAGCAGTTCTTC.

This clone was picked up one time. The gene calls are TRBV18 and TRBJ1-2; D is ambiguous. Trimming cost V 6 bases and J 6 bases, with 17 bases left between them. This CDR3 is built from 14 residues. CDR1 and CDR2 from the germline V gene are KGHSH and LQKENI. DNA for the CDR3: TGTGCCAGCTCCAGTAGCGTCGGCCTCGATGGCTACACCTTC. Protein sequence: CASSSSVGLDGYTF.

The chain joins TRBV2 to TRBJ1-5, with no clear D. Germline assignment: CDR1 SNHLY and CDR2 FYNNEI. This CDR3 region has 14 residues. The ends were cut back, 3 bases at V and 3 bases at J, with 9 bases in the middle. CDR3 bases: TGTGCCAGCAGTGATAGCGGGAACAATCAGCCCCAGCATTTT. Amino acid sequence: CASSDSGNNQPQHF. The full variable domain, rest sourced from reference TRBV2 and TRBJ1-5, is EPEVTQTPSHQVTQMGQEVILRCVPISNHLYFYWYRQILGQKVEFLVSFYNNEISEKSEIFDDQFSVERPDGSNFTLKIRSTKLEDSAMYFCASSDSGNNQPQHFGDGTRLSIL.

The gene calls are TRBV7-2 and TRBJ2-3; 11 bases line up with TRBD2. CDR1 SGHTA and CDR2 FQGNSA come from the germline V gene. With 6 bases clipped from V and 6 bases from J, the junction kept 17 bases outside the gene matches. The CDR3 runs 18 residues. CDR3 coding DNA: TGTGCCAGCAGACCCGTAGCGGGGGGGCCAGCGACAAGTGATACGCAGTATTTT. Protein product: CASRPVAGGPATSDTQYF.

The chain uses TRBV6-6 and TRBJ1-1; the D gene is possibly TRBD1 (5 bases). V lost 8 bases and J lost 5, with 9 bases in between. Germline lookup yields CDR1 MNHNY and CDR2 SVGAGI (reference sequence). The CDR3 is 11 amino acids. The CDR3 here is CASGKGTEAFF. The CDR3 coding sequence is TGTGCCAGCGGAAAGGGGACTGAAGCTTTCTTT.

In its sample, this clone was seen once. The rearrangement uses TRBV4-3 and TRBJ2-3; a weak D match, TRBD2 (5 bases). The CDR3 has 15 amino acids. Germline V gives CDR1 LGHNA, CDR2 YSLEER. The V and J ends lost 2 bases and 4 bases respectively, with 13 bases between them. CDR3 sequence reads: CASSQNSGYADTQYF. DNA for the CDR3: TGCGCCAGCAGCCAAAATTCGGGGTACGCAGATACGCAGTATTTT.

V and J are TRBV5-1 and TRBJ1-1; D is possibly TRBD1 (5 bases). The CDR3 spans 14 residues. V lost 0 bases to trimming and J lost 4 bases, with 10 bases between them. The germline V gene has CDR1 SGHRS and CDR2 YFSETQ. CDR3 bases: TGCGCCAGCAGCTTGGGTGGGGGAGGCACTGAAGCTTTCTTT. Protein product: CASSLGGGGTEAFF.

The rearrangement joins TRBV5-1 to TRBJ2-5; no firm D call. V was cut by 4 bases and J by 2 bases, with 9 bases left in between. The CDR3 covers 13 residues. Germline V CDR1 and CDR2: SGHRS, YFSETQ. The CDR3 sequence: CASSPAGQETQYF. The CDR3, as DNA: TGCGCCAGCAGCCCGGCAGGACAAGAGACCCAGTACTTC. Drawing the rest from reference TRBV5-1 and TRBJ2-5, the complete variable domain is KAGVTQTPRYLIKTRGQQVTLSCSPISGHRSVSWYQQTPGQGLQFLFEYFSETQRNKGNFPGRFSGRQFSNSRSEMNVSTLELGDSALYLCASSPAGQETQYFGPGTRLLVL.

CDR3 sequence reads: CASSSTGTGNTIYF. DNA of the CDR3: TGTGCCAGCAGCTCGACAGGGACTGGAAACACCATATATTTT. The chain recombines TRBV7-2 with TRBJ1-3; 7 bases map to TRBD1. J was trimmed by 2 bases and V by 4 bases; bases with no gene match: 2. The CDR3 covers 14 residues. Germline CDR1 reads SGHTA; CDR2 reads FQGNSA.

This clone has only a few counts. V is TRBV7-6 and J is TRBJ1-6; D remains unclear. Trimming took 3 bases from V and 8 from J, leaving 14 bases between them. The CDR3 has 15 residues. Germline CDR1 is SGHVS and CDR2 is FNYEAQ. DNA for the CDR3: TGTGCCAGCAGCTTGGGAGGACGTTGGGATTCACCCCTCCACTTT. Amino acid sequence: CASSLGGRWDSPLHF.

This rearrangement joins TRBV2 to TRBJ1-2; D is ambiguous. This CDR3 is 15 amino acids long. Trimming stripped 4 bases from V and 8 bases from J, with 20 bases between. Germline assignment: CDR1 SNHLY and CDR2 FYNNEI. CDR3 DNA: TGTGCCAGCAGTGGATGGATTATCGGTTCGGAGGGCTACACCTTC. As protein: CASSGWIIGSEGYTF.

The V gene is TRBV13, the J gene TRBJ2-1; 14 bases are shared with TRBD2. The CDR3 runs to 21 residues. The V and J ends lost 2 bases and 7 bases, in that order; junction bases with no gene match: 19. Per the germline V gene, CDR1 is PRHDT and CDR2 is FYEKMQ (reference sequence). CDR3 in DNA: TGTGCCAGCAGCTTACTTCTCGGTGTTTGGACTAGCGGGGGGCCGCGGAATGAGCAGTTCTTC. Its translation: CASSLLLGVWTSGGPRNEQFF. Drawing the rest from reference TRBV13 and TRBJ2-1, the complete variable domain is AAGVIQSPRHLIKEKRETATLKCYPIPRHDTVYWYQQGPGQDPQFLISFYEKMQSDKGSIPDRFSAQQFSDYHSELNMSSLELGDSALYFCASSLLLGVWTSGGPRNEQFFGPGTRLTVL.

This rearrangement joins TRBV9 to TRBJ1-1; D unresolved. The CDR3 loop spans 14 amino acids. V was trimmed by 0 bases and J by 1 base, leaving 7 bases between them. Germline CDR1 SGDLS, CDR2 YYNGEE. DNA of the CDR3: TGTGCCAGCAGCGTAGATCAGGAGAACACTGAAGCTTTCTTT. Its protein product is CASSVDQENTEAFF. The complete variable domain, with remaining parts taken from reference TRBV9 and TRBJ1-1, reads DSGVTQTPKHLITATGQRVTLRCSPRSGDLSVYWYQQSLDQGLQFLIQYYNGEERAKGNILERFSAQQFPDLHSELNLSSLELGDSALYFCASSVDQENTEAFFGQGTRLTVV.

This clone was seen just once. The J gene is TRBJ1-1, the V gene TRBV5-3, with D tentatively TRBD1 (5 bases). TRBV5-3 is known as an ORF, though its function is uncertain. This CDR3 comprises 15 residues. Trimming took off 0 bases at V and 7 bases at J, with 16 bases between the two ends. The CDR3 sequence is CARSLVRAPACEAFF. In DNA, the CDR3 is TGTGCCAGAAGCTTGGTCAGGGCACCCGCCTGTGAAGCTTTCTTT.

This sequence joins TRBV7-3 and TRBJ1-2; D is unclear. The germline gives CDR1 SGHTA, CDR2 FQGTGA. Between the trimmed V and J ends, which lost 5 bases and 6 bases, there was a span of 13 bases. The CDR3 loop spans 13 amino acids. The CDR3 reads CASSPTAQNGYTF. The CDR3, as DNA: TGTGCCAGCAGCCCCACCGCCCAGAATGGCTACACCTTC.

V gene TRBV11-3 combines with J gene TRBJ2-3, with TRBD1 identical over 7 bases. The V gene's germline CDR1 is SGHNT and CDR2 YENEEA. The ends lost 4 bases at V and 2 bases at J; junction bases unmatched: 6. The CDR3 sequence is 15 residues long. The CDR3 loop reads CASSSGTATTDTQYF. For the CDR3, the DNA is TGTGCCAGCAGCTCCGGGACAGCGACCACAGATACGCAGTATTTT.

This rearrangement joins TRBV11-3 to TRBJ1-1, with unresolved D. This CDR3 spans 13 amino acids. Germline V CDR1 and CDR2: SGHNT, YENEEA. V gave up 0 bases and J gave up 8 bases, with 10 bases separating them. CDR3 sequence (DNA): TGTGCCAGCAGCTTAGATCCGTCTAGAGAAGCTTTCTTT. Amino acid sequence: CASSLDPSREAFF.

The chain links TRBV6-1 to TRBJ2-7; D is unresolved. CDR1 MNHNS and CDR2 SASEGT come from the germline V gene. The length of the CDR3 is 15 residues. V shed 5 bases and J shed 3 bases, with 17 bases lying between them. DNA for the CDR3: TGTGCCAGCAGTCAGACTCCTTCGGCCGGCTACGAGCAGTACTTC. Residues: CASSQTPSAGYEQYF.

This chain links TRBV30 with TRBJ1-2, with 8 bases lining up with TRBD1. This CDR3 has 12 amino acids. Germline CDR1 is GTSNPN and CDR2 is SVGIG (reference sequence). Germline trimming cut 5 bases from V and 5 bases from J; bases unmatched to any gene: 4. CDR3 DNA sequence: TGTGCCTGGGCTGACAGGGGATATGGCTACACCTTC. The encoded protein is CAWADRGYGYTF.

This clone was seen only once. V usage is TRBV5-6 and J usage is TRBJ1-6; TRBD1 is a possible D gene (5 bases). Germline CDR1 is SGHDT and CDR2 is YYEEEE. The CDR3 loop spans 15 amino acids. Trimming pared 4 bases from V and 8 bases from J, leaving 16 bases between. CDR3 in DNA: TGTGCCAGCAGCCCGACCTCGACAGAGGATTCACCCCTCCACTTT. Residues: CASSPTSTEDSPLHF. The variable domain in full, completed from reference TRBV5-6 and TRBJ1-6, reads DAGVTQSPTHLIKTRGQQVTLRCSPKSGHDTVSWYQQALGQGPQFIFQYYEEEERQRGNFPDRFSGHQFPNYSSELNVNALLLGDSALYLCASSPTSTEDSPLHFGNGTRLTVT.